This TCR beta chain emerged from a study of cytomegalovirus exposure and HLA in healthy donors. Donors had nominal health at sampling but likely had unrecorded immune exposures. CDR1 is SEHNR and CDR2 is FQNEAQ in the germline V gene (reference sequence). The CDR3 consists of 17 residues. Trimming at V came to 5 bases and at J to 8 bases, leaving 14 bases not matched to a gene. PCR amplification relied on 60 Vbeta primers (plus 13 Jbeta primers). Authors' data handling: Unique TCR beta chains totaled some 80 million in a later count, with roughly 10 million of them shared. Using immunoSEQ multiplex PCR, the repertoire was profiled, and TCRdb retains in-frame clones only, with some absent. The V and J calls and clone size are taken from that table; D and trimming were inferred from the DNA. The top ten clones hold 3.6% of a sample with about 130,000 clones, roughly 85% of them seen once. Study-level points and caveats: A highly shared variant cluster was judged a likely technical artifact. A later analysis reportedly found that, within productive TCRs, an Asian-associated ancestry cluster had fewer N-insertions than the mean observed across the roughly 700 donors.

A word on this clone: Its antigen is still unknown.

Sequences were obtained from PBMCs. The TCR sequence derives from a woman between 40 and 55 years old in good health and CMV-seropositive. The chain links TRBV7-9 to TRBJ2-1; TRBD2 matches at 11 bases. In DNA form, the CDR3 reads TGTGCCAGCAGCCACGCGGGGCTAGCGGGAGGTGGGGATGAGCAGTTCTTC. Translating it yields CASSHAGLAGGGDEQFF.